This paragraph covers one T cell receptor beta chain sequence. The record originates from a study of blood T cell repertoires in COVID-19. About the research overall: Material from acute and convalescent COVID-19 was sourced from the United States, Italy and Spain. T cells, B-cell-depleted T cells, or PBMCs supplied cDNA or gDNA.

Germline CDR1 is LNHNV and CDR2 is YYDKDF (reference sequence). The CDR3 length is 13 residues. Deletions cut 1 base from V and 8 bases from J, with 11 bases between. The authors' processing: Counts of nucleated cells, estimated from reference gene primer amplification, were obtained. Profiled with immunoSEQ multiplex PCR; TCRdb holds only in-frame clones, not every one. That table furnishes V, J and clone size, whereas the DNA furnished D and trimming. The data show about 140,000 clones, nearly 90% seen once. Sequenced: peripheral blood. The clonotype comes from a man in his 70s with acute or convalescent COVID-19. The gene calls are TRBV15 and TRBJ1-2; tentatively, D is TRBD1 (5 bases). In nucleotides, the CDR3 is TGTGCCACCAGCAGAGTGCCAGGGCAAGGCTACACCTTC. Residues: CATSRVPGQGYTF.